This T cell receptor (beta chain) was sequenced during a study of T cells after yellow fever vaccination. Study information: Among memory cells, EM, EMRA, CM and Tscm subsets were sorted using CD3, CD45RA, CCR7 and CD95.

The germline gives CDR1 LGHNA, CDR2 YSLEER. The CDR3 has 16 amino acids. V was clipped by 0 bases and J by 1 base, with 7 bases between them. TCRdb called the 5' RACE reads again in MiXCR, with one record for every CDR3 protein. The sample lists 46,000 or so distinct CDR3 sequences; 5% to 7% were seen once. In this sample, this clonotype turned up many times. Overall study findings and caveats: Reappearance after the booster was seen for most primary-vaccination clones, at 96% CD4 and 85% to 90% CD8.

The input for sequencing was PBMCs, either bulk or a sorted T-cell subset (CD4+, CD8+, memory, or dextramer-sorted; not recorded which), taken 45 days after the yellow fever booster vaccination. The chain recombines TRBV4-3 with TRBJ2-6; D is unresolved. The clonotype was recovered from a man younger than 40 who received the YFV17D yellow fever vaccine. CDR3 sequence reads: CASSQDVGSGANVLTF. The CDR3 region has the DNA TGCGCCAGCAGCCAAGATGTAGGGTCTGGGGCCAACGTCCTGACTTTC.